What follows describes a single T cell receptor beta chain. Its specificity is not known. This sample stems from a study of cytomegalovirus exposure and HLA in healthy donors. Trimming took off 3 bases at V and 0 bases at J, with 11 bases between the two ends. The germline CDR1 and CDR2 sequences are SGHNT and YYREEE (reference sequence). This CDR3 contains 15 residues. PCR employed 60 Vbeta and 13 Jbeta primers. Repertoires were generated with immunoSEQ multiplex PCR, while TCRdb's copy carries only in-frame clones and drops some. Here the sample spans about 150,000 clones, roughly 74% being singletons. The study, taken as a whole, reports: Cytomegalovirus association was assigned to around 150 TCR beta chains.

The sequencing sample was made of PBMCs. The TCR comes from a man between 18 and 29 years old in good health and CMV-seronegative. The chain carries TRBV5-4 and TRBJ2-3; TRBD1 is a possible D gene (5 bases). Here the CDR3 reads CASSSRQTSTDTQYF. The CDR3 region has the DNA TGTGCCAGCAGCTCCCGACAGACTAGCACAGATACGCAGTATTTT.